This TCR beta chain was recovered during a study of cytomegalovirus exposure and HLA in healthy donors. Study-wide context: T cells numbering about 179 million yielded around 120 million unique TCR beta sequences in an earlier analysis.

Concerning this clone itself: Its specificity is unknown.

At collection, donors were nominally healthy, but unrecorded immune exposures were probable. With 60 Vbeta and 13 Jbeta primers, the PCR was carried out. Assay used: immunoSEQ multiplex PCR; TCRdb lists only in-frame clones, some missing. The sample shows 150,000 to 200,000 clones, roughly 80% of them seen only once. Broader study findings: Within an earlier analysis, most TCR beta V segments proved productive either about 87% or about 30% of the time. In a later analysis, the majority of CMV-associated beta chains seemingly showed HLA restriction.

The germline V gene encodes CDR1 SGHKS and CDR2 YYEKEE (reference sequence). Trimming removed 1 base from V and 3 bases from J, with 11 bases in between. The CDR3 is 14 amino acids. V is TRBV5-5 and J is TRBJ2-7, with D tentatively TRBD2 (6 bases). The sequenced sample consisted of PBMCs. The receptor was isolated from a man aged 18 to 29 in good health and CMV-seropositive. DNA for the CDR3: TGTGCCAGCAGCTTGCGGGGGTCCGGCTACGAGCAGTACTTC. Translated, it gives CASSLRGSGYEQYF.